This T cell receptor (beta chain) was recovered during a study of CD8 T cells in Susac syndrome. Study in general: When blood was collected, patients with Susac syndrome were therapy-naive, were taking corticosteroids, or were receiving intravenous immunoglobulin alone.

A quantity of about 0.5 to 1 ug RNA underwent reverse transcription using random hexamers. Each CDR3 protein is one row after TCRdb ran MiXCR on the immunoSEQ multiplex PCR reads. This table has about 160,000 distinct CDR3 sequences, approximately 95% appearing once. Bulk CD8+ and CD4+ cells came from magnetic negative isolation; CD8+ TEMRA by FACS. The sample comprised CD4+ T cells from PBMCs. This TCR was sampled from a human donor with Susac syndrome.

The CDR3 DNA sequence: TGCAGTGCTAGGGAGATCAGACAGGCCCTCCGCGGGGAGGCCAACGTCCTGACTTTC. Encoded protein: CSAREIRQALRGEANVLTF. J is TRBJ2-6 and V is TRBV20-1; D could derive from TRBD1 or TRBD2 (6 bases each). CDR1 and CDR2 from the germline V gene are DFQATT and SNEGSKA (reference sequence). Trimming stripped 3 bases from V and 6 bases from J, with 27 bases between. The CDR3 totals 19 residues.